This TCR beta chain was found in a study of T cells in Graves' hyperthyroidism and ophthalmopathy. Overall study findings and caveats: Also found in blood were most expanded thyroid clonotypes above 0.001.

Those with hyperthyroidism were 18 to 65 years old, newly diagnosed, and ill for under 2 months. Orbital computed tomography and thyroid ultrasound, together with serum TRAb and thyroxine and clinical symptoms, were used for diagnoses. The authors took PBMCs from 9.5 to 10 ml fresh peripheral blood. Trimming left V 4 bases short and J 0 bases short, with 16 bases between. CDR1 is LGHNA and CDR2 is YNFKEQ in the germline V gene. This CDR3 has 17 amino acids. RNA transcripts were the template for amplifying TCR beta CDR3 regions. Primed by the HTBI set, a first-round RT-PCR was run on the TCR CDR3. TCRdb ran MiXCR on the multiplex PCR reads and lists one entry per CDR3 protein. The data show some 690,000 distinct CDR3 sequences, about 18% seen once. In the case of this clonotype: Its antigen remains unidentified.

This TCR derives from a man between 50 and 59 years old with Graves' hyperthyroidism. This chain connects TRBV4-2 to TRBJ2-1; D might be TRBD1 (5 bases). Material for sequencing was blood. CDR3 in DNA: TGTGCCAGCAGCCCAAGGAGCAGGGATAGCTCCTACAATGAGCAGTTCTTC. Protein product: CASSPRSRDSSYNEQFF.